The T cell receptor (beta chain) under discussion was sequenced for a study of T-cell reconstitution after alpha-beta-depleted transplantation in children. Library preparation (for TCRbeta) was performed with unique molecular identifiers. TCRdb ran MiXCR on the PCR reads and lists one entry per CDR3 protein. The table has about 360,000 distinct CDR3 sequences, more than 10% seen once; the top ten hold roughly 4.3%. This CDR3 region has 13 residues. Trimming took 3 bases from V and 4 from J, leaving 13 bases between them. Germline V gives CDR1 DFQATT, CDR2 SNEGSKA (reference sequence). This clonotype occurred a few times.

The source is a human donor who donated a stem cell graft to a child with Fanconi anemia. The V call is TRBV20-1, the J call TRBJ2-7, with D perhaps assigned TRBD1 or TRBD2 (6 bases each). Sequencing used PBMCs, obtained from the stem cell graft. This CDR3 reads CSASGGPRYEQYF. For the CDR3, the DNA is TGCAGTGCTAGCGGGGGCCCTCGGTACGAGCAGTACTTC.